These 19 T cell receptor beta chains came from one sample sequenced in a study of cytotoxic CD8 clonotypes in ibrutinib-treated CLL. Assay used: immunoSEQ multiplex PCR; TCRdb lists only in-frame clones, some missing. The sample lists tens of thousands of clones; 68% were seen once. Sequences were derived from PBMCs, sampled after 12 months of ibrutinib treatment. The receptor source for this set is a human donor with chronic lymphocytic leukemia.

The chain combines TRBV7-2 with TRBJ1-1; D gene unclear. Per germline, CDR1 SGHTA and CDR2 FQGNSA. The V end was cut by 4 bases, the J end by 4 bases, with 16 bases between. The CDR3 contains 15 residues. DNA of the CDR3: TGTGCCAGCAGCTCCTGGGCCTATGAGGGCACTGAAGCTTTCTTT. Residues: CASSSWAYEGTEAFF.

This clone appeared a few times. The genes are TRBV6-5 and TRBJ2-1; D remains ambiguous. Trimming pared 10 bases from V and 0 bases from J, leaving 16 bases between. Germline CDR1 MNHEY, CDR2 SVGAGI. CDR3 length: 15 amino acids. DNA of the CDR3: TGTGCCACCCAACCCAGGTTCAGCTCCTACAATGAGCAGTTCTTC. Its protein product is CATQPRFSSYNEQFF.

The CDR3 is CASSYGQGAVYNEQFF. In DNA form, the CDR3 reads TGTGCCAGCAGCTACGGACAGGGGGCTGTGTACAATGAGCAGTTCTTC. The chain uses TRBV11-2 and TRBJ2-1, with TRBD1 matching over 11 bases. There are 16 residues in the CDR3. CDR1 is SGHAT, CDR2 FQNNGV, per germline. With V trimmed by 4 bases and J by 4 bases, 6 bases remained unmatched.

CDR3 amino acids: CASSKYPGRRETEAFF. In DNA, the CDR3 is TGTGCCAGCAGCAAGTACCCGGGACGGAGAGAAACTGAAGCTTTCTTT. This chain links TRBV7-2 with TRBJ1-1; weak D call: TRBD1 (5 bases). V shed 5 bases and J shed 5 bases, with 21 bases lying between them. The CDR3 spans 16 residues. Germline CDR1 reads SGHTA; CDR2 reads FQGNSA.

This clone was seen ten or more times. The chain combines TRBV2 with TRBJ2-7; D uncertain. Trimming left V 4 bases short and J 0 bases short, with 7 bases between. The CDR3 contains 13 residues. The germline CDR1 and CDR2 sequences are SNHLY and FYNNEI. The chain's CDR3 is CASSALSSYEQYF. DNA for the CDR3: TGTGCCAGCAGTGCACTAAGCTCCTACGAGCAGTACTTC.

The chain joins TRBV9 to TRBJ2-7; D is perhaps TRBD1 (6 bases). The CDR3 spans 14 residues. V shed 0 bases and J shed 2 bases, with 9 bases lying between them. The germline gives CDR1 SGDLS, CDR2 YYNGEE. CDR3 in DNA: TGTGCCAGCAGCGTAGATGAGGGGGCCTACGAGCAGTACTTC. This translates into CASSVDEGAYEQYF.

This clone is a singleton in its sample. This chain connects TRBV30 to TRBJ2-7; D not resolved. Per germline, CDR1 GTSNPN and CDR2 SVGIG (reference sequence). Trimming removed 4 bases from V and 2 bases from J, with 9 bases in between. The CDR3 consists of 12 residues. The CDR3 nucleotides are TGTGCCTGGAATAGACCTCCCTACGAGCAGTACTTC. Translated: CAWNRPPYEQYF.

This clone was counted a single time. The chain uses TRBV5-6 and TRBJ1-6; 8 nucleotides align to TRBD1. Germline-derived CDR1 and CDR2 are SGHDT and YYEEEE. V was clipped by 0 bases and J by 10 bases; unmatched bases: 6. CDR3 size: 15 residues. The CDR3 nucleotides read TGTGCCAGCAGCTTGGGTGGACAGGGCTTCTCACCCCTCCACTTT. Translated: CASSLGGQGFSPLHF.

This clone came up once. This sequence joins TRBV9 and TRBJ2-5; D is uncertain. Germline CDR1 is SGDLS and CDR2 is YYNGEE. The CDR3 extends over 14 amino acids. The ends were cut back, 4 bases at V and 2 bases at J, with 12 bases in the middle. CDR3 region: CASSPSLNQETQYF. The CDR3 coding sequence is TGTGCCAGCAGCCCCTCCCTCAATCAAGAGACCCAGTACTTC.

The chain has TRBV4-1 and TRBJ2-5; D not certain. Germline V lookup: CDR1 MGHRA, CDR2 YSYEKL. V lost 2 bases, J lost 1 base, and 17 bases lay in between. The CDR3 is 17 residues long. In DNA, the CDR3 is TGCGCCAGCAGCCAATCACCAACGGGTTTACGCCAAGAGACCCAGTACTTC. It specifies CASSQSPTGLRQETQYF.

The chain combines TRBV5-3 with TRBJ1-2; D uncertain. TRBV5-3 falls under the ORF class, with uncertain function. V was clipped by 4 bases and J by 6 bases, with 16 bases between them. The CDR3 totals 14 residues. The CDR3 loop reads CARSLGRGLNGYTF. CDR3 nucleotides: TGTGCCAGAAGCCTTGGACGAGGGCTTAATGGCTACACCTTC.

The chain employs TRBV28 and TRBJ2-7, with 13 bases identical to TRBD2. CDR3 length equals 17 residues. J gave up 0 bases and V 10 bases, and 12 bases lay outside the gene matches. CDR1 and CDR2 from the germline V gene are MDHEN and SYDVKM. This chain's CDR3 is CATRPLAGGGDSYEQYF. The CDR3 DNA reads TGTGCCACCCGACCACTAGCGGGGGGGGGAGACTCCTACGAGCAGTACTTC.

The V call is TRBV7-2, the J call TRBJ2-3; no reliable D call. Trimming left V 5 bases short and J 6 bases short, with 3 bases between. Germline-derived CDR1 and CDR2 are SGHTA and FQGNSA. This CDR3 has 10 amino acids. CDR3 protein: CASSQDTQYF. The CDR3 region has the DNA TGTGCCAGCAGCCAGGATACGCAGTATTTT.

This clone has only one observation. The chain recombines TRBV28 with TRBJ1-5, with 11 nucleotides matching TRBD1. Trimming removed 7 bases from V and 5 bases from J; junction bases left unmatched: 16. CDR1 and CDR2 from the germline V gene are MDHEN and SYDVKM. The CDR3 covers 18 residues. CDR3 coding DNA: TGTGCCAGCACCCCACGAGGACGACCGGACAGGGGGCATCAGCCCCAGCATTTT. It encodes CASTPRGRPDRGHQPQHF.

This chain connects TRBV19 to TRBJ1-5; tentative D call: TRBD1 (5 bases). Per the germline V gene, CDR1 is LNHDA and CDR2 is SQIVND (reference sequence). This CDR3 is 14 amino acids long. Trimming stripped 7 bases from V and 0 bases from J, with 10 bases between. The CDR3 DNA follows: TGTGCCAGTACTGACAGTTATAGCAATCAGCCCCAGCATTTT. Translated: CASTDSYSNQPQHF.

This chain links TRBV9 with TRBJ2-5; TRBD2 matches 13 bases. Trimming removed 3 bases from V and 2 bases from J; junction bases left unmatched: 7. The CDR3 is 17 amino acids. CDR1 and CDR2 (germline): SGDLS, YYNGEE. The DNA of the CDR3 is TGTGCCAGCAGCGCCCGGACTAGCGGGGGTTTTCAAGAGACCCAGTACTTC. Its translation is CASSARTSGGFQETQYF.

This clone appeared once. The chain carries TRBV7-7 and TRBJ2-7, with D hard to call. V was trimmed by 5 bases and J by 3 bases, leaving 17 bases between them. The CDR3 contains 15 residues. Germline V gene data show CDR1 as SSHAT and CDR2 as FNYEAQ (reference sequence). CDR3 in amino acids: CASSQRNTVNYEQYF. The CDR3 nucleotides are TGTGCCAGCAGCCAAAGAAATACCGTCAACTACGAGCAGTACTTC.

The chain has TRBV9 and TRBJ2-3, with 9 bases that match TRBD1. Germline lookup yields CDR1 SGDLS and CDR2 YYNGEE. V shed 4 bases and J 2 bases; nucleotides not matched to a gene: 11. The CDR3 is 17 residues long. The CDR3 sequence: CASSTRTGDWDTDTQYF. CDR3 in DNA: TGTGCCAGCAGCACCCGGACAGGGGACTGGGACACAGATACGCAGTATTTT.

This chain uses TRBV6-5 with TRBJ2-1; 7 bases fit TRBD2. The germline V gene has CDR1 MNHEY and CDR2 SVGAGI. This CDR3 contains 13 residues. The junction had 4 bases not matched to a gene; V was cut back by 4 bases and J by 7 bases. CDR3 sequence: CASSSWRGNEQFF. For the CDR3, the DNA is TGTGCCAGCAGTTCCTGGCGGGGGAATGAGCAGTTCTTC.